A single sample gave rise to the 26 T cell receptor beta chains below, sequenced in a study of OX40 agonist ivuxolimab in advanced cancers. Profiled with immunoSEQ multiplex PCR; TCRdb holds only in-frame clones, not every one. The table lists 55,000 to 80,000 clones, about 86% of them singletons, with 2% to 2.5% in the top ten. Material: CD4+ or CD8+ T cells sorted from blood, obtained in a trial of the OX40 agonist ivuxolimab. These receptors were collected from an adult with an advanced solid tumor such as melanoma, head and neck, liver or kidney cancer.

V is TRBV6-1 and J is TRBJ1-2; D perhaps matches TRBD1 (5 bases). Trimming left V 5 bases short and J 4 bases short, with 29 bases between. The CDR3 has 19 residues. In germline, CDR1 is MNHNS, CDR2 SASEGT. The CDR3 bases are TGTGCCAGCAGTAAAGGGGCGCGGCGGAGAATGGGCCTGATCTATGGCTACACCTTC. It is translated as CASSKGARRRMGLIYGYTF.

In DNA, the CDR3 is TGTGCCAGTAGTGCTCAGGGGGGAGTCCAAGAGACCCAGTACTTC. Protein sequence: CASSAQGGVQETQYF. The chain recombines TRBV19 with TRBJ2-5; tentative D call: TRBD1 (7 bases). V lost 5 bases and J 1 base, leaving 14 bases between the germline ends. Germline-derived CDR1 and CDR2 are LNHDA and SQIVND (reference sequence). The CDR3 extends over 15 amino acids.

V is TRBV25-1 and J is TRBJ2-1; D gene uncertain. The CDR3 totals 14 residues. The germline V gene has CDR1 MGHDK and CDR2 SYGVNS. V was pared by 6 bases and J by 8 bases, with 17 bases between. CDR3 loop: CASRARSKGYEQFF. CDR3 coding DNA: TGTGCCAGCAGGGCACGGTCCAAGGGATATGAGCAGTTCTTC.

The V gene is TRBV6-5, the J gene TRBJ1-5; 9 bases map to TRBD1. This CDR3 region has 15 residues. The germline gives CDR1 MNHEY, CDR2 SVGAGI. Unmatched junction bases numbered 3, after V lost 5 bases and J lost 1 base. CDR3 sequence: CASSPTGGSNQPQHF. CDR3 DNA: TGTGCCAGCAGTCCGACAGGGGGAAGCAATCAGCCCCAGCATTTT.

The chain couples TRBV6-5 to TRBJ1-4; no clear D gene. CDR1 and CDR2 from the germline V gene are MNHEY and SVGAGI. Deletions cut 5 bases from V and 3 bases from J, with 10 bases between. The CDR3 is 14 residues long. The CDR3 here is CASSRGRANEKLFF. The CDR3 nucleotides are TGTGCCAGCAGTCGTGGGAGGGCTAATGAAAAACTGTTTTTT.

The CDR3 region is CASSPGGVTQYF. CDR3 DNA sequence: TGTGCCAGCAGCCCGGGGGGGGTGACCCAGTACTTC. J is TRBJ2-5 and V is TRBV14; TRBD2 aligns across 8 bases. The germline gives CDR1 SGHDN, CDR2 FVKESK. The CDR3 is 12 residues long. The junction had 2 bases not matched to a gene; V was cut back by 4 bases and J by 7 bases.

This rearrangement joins TRBV27 to TRBJ2-3, with D tentatively TRBD1 or TRBD2 (5 bases each). This CDR3 comprises 16 residues. Germline-derived CDR1 and CDR2 are MNHEY and SMNVEV (reference sequence). The V end lost 2 bases, the J end lost 3 bases, and 15 bases lay between the germline ends. DNA of the CDR3: TGTGCCAGCAGTTTAGAGGGGCCACGGGGAACAGATACGCAGTATTTT. Its translation is CASSLEGPRGTDTQYF.

The V call is TRBV4-2, the J call TRBJ2-7; D is ambiguous. The CDR3 covers 13 residues. V lost 4 bases and J lost 2, with 9 bases in between. Germline CDR1 reads LGHNA; CDR2 reads YNFKEQ. The CDR3 nucleotides are TGTGCCAGCAGCCCCCGCGGAACCTACGAGCAGTACTTC. This sequence encodes CASSPRGTYEQYF.

The rearrangement joins TRBV18 to TRBJ2-3; D is ambiguous. This CDR3 has 12 amino acids. Germline assignment: CDR1 KGHSH and CDR2 LQKENI. Trimming pared 6 bases from V and 5 bases from J, leaving 9 bases between. Here the CDR3 reads CASSPTRDTQYF. The CDR3 nucleotides are TGTGCCAGCTCCCCGACGAGAGATACGCAGTATTTT.

The rearrangement links TRBV10-3 to TRBJ1-2; tentative D call: TRBD1 (5 bases). Trimming removed 3 bases at V and 7 bases at J, with 15 bases between. The CDR3 extends over 14 amino acids. From germline, CDR1 is ENHRY and CDR2 SYGVKD. CDR3 region: CAISDWAREAGYTF. The CDR3 coding sequence is TGTGCCATCAGTGATTGGGCCAGGGAGGCTGGCTACACCTTC.

The chain recombines TRBV28 with TRBJ1-2; weak D call: TRBD1 (5 bases). The CDR3 runs 13 residues. V lost 7 bases and J lost 3, with 12 bases in between. Germline CDR1 and CDR2: MDHEN and SYDVKM. In DNA form, the CDR3 reads TGTGCCAGCACCCTGAAGACAGACTATGGCTACACCTTC. Translation gives CASTLKTDYGYTF.

V is TRBV18 and J is TRBJ1-1; tentatively, D is TRBD1 (5 bases). This CDR3 has 17 amino acids. V was trimmed by 4 bases and J by 0 bases, leaving 18 bases between them. The germline gives CDR1 KGHSH, CDR2 LQKENI. CDR3 loop: CASSLPTALAVNTEAFF. CDR3 in DNA: TGTGCCAGCTCACTGCCGACAGCCCTGGCGGTGAACACTGAAGCTTTCTTT.

CDR3 in amino acids: CASSPQTGVGNEQFF. The CDR3 region has the DNA TGTGCCAGCAGCCCCCAGACAGGGGTGGGCAATGAGCAGTTCTTC. The rearrangement uses TRBV7-2 and TRBJ2-1; 8 bases are shared with TRBD1. Germline CDR1 and CDR2: SGHTA and FQGNSA. J gave up 6 bases and V 5 bases, and 9 bases lay outside the gene matches. The CDR3 spans 15 residues.

The chain couples TRBV9 to TRBJ2-3; 8 positions agree with TRBD2. V shed 0 bases, J shed 7 bases, and the junction held 7 bases outside the gene matches. The CDR3 is 15 residues long. The germline V gene has CDR1 SGDLS and CDR2 YYNGEE. CDR3 region: CASSVAGGPPNTQYF. The CDR3 DNA sequence: TGTGCCAGCAGCGTAGCGGGGGGGCCTCCGAATACGCAGTATTTT.

This clone came up a few times. The gene calls are TRBV19 and TRBJ2-3, with a possible D match to TRBD1 (6 bases). Germline assignment: CDR1 LNHDA and CDR2 SQIVND (reference sequence). CDR3 length: 17 residues. The V end was cut by 0 bases, the J end by 4 bases, with 17 bases between. Here the CDR3 DNA reads TGTGCCAGTAGTATAGATCTGGGAAGGGGGAGCGCAGATACGCAGTATTTT. This codes for CASSIDLGRGSADTQYF.

This sequence joins TRBV15 and TRBJ1-1, with a tentative D call TRBD1 (6 bases). V was clipped by 1 base and J by 6 bases, with 15 bases between them. Germline V gene data show CDR1 as LNHNV and CDR2 as YYDKDF (reference sequence). The CDR3 totals 15 residues. Written as DNA, the CDR3 is TGTGCCACCAGCAGAGTTCCAGGGGAGGGGGCTGAAGCTTTCTTT. Translating gives CATSRVPGEGAEAFF.

The V gene is TRBV2, the J gene TRBJ1-5; 10 nucleotides align to TRBD1. The ends lost 7 bases at V and 6 bases at J; junction bases unmatched: 9. The CDR3 has 15 residues. CDR1 and CDR2 (germline): SNHLY, FYNNEI. In nucleotides, the CDR3 is TGTGCCAGCAATCAGGGGACAGGGGCGGGTCAGCCCCAGCATTTT. It specifies CASNQGTGAGQPQHF.

The chain couples TRBV7-6 to TRBJ2-3; no reliable D call. V was trimmed by 5 bases and J by 4 bases, leaving 13 bases between them. This CDR3 region has 14 residues. Germline CDR1 is SGHVS and CDR2 is FNYEAQ. The CDR3 nucleotides are TGTGCCAGCAGCCGCTTCCAATCGTCAGATACGCAGTATTTT. As protein: CASSRFQSSDTQYF.

The chain recombines TRBV18 with TRBJ1-2; D call uncertain. CDR1 is KGHSH, CDR2 LQKENI, per germline. V was clipped by 2 bases and J by 5 bases, with 12 bases between them. The CDR3 has 14 residues. CDR3 in DNA: TGTGCCAGCTCACCAATCGGGAGGGAATATGGCTACACCTTC. Translation: CASSPIGREYGYTF.

The rearrangement uses TRBV6-6 and TRBJ1-1, with TRBD1 identical over 7 bases. The CDR3 extends over 14 amino acids. Germline-derived CDR1 and CDR2 are MNHNY and SVGAGI (reference sequence). After removal of 6 bases from V and 0 bases from J, the junction contained 4 bases not matched to a gene. The CDR3: CASRPGGLNTEAFF. In DNA, the CDR3 is TGTGCCAGCAGACCAGGGGGACTGAACACTGAAGCTTTCTTT.

The chain recombines TRBV5-6 with TRBJ2-2, with D perhaps being TRBD1 or TRBD2 (6 bases each). The V end lost 4 bases, the J end lost 3 bases, and 19 bases lay between the germline ends. CDR3 length: 17 amino acids. The germline V gene has CDR1 SGHDT and CDR2 YYEEEE. The CDR3 nucleotides are TGTGCCAGCAGCCCATTAGCATCGGGGGCTTACACCGGGGAGCTGTTTTTT. Translating it yields CASSPLASGAYTGELFF.

This clone came up once. This chain links TRBV30 with TRBJ2-7, with a tentative D call TRBD1 (6 bases). The CDR3 totals 12 residues. V shed 2 bases and J shed 6 bases, with 11 bases lying between them. Per germline, CDR1 GTSNPN and CDR2 SVGIG (reference sequence). CDR3 coding DNA: TGTGCCTGGAGTATCCAGGGGAGCGAGCAGTACTTC. It specifies CAWSIQGSEQYF.

This clone was found once. V gene TRBV5-1 combines with J gene TRBJ2-1; possibly TRBD1 for D (6 bases). Germline assignment: CDR1 SGHRS and CDR2 YFSETQ. Trimming took off 0 bases at V and 2 bases at J, with 18 bases between the two ends. The CDR3 covers 18 residues. CDR3 in amino acids: CASSLAIPYRAAYNEQFF. The CDR3 DNA follows: TGCGCCAGCAGCTTGGCCATCCCCTACAGGGCTGCCTACAATGAGCAGTTCTTC.

The gene calls are TRBV6-6 and TRBJ2-2; D gene uncertain. Germline loops: CDR1 MNHNY, CDR2 SVGAGI (reference sequence). There are 13 residues in the CDR3. V was pared by 3 bases and J by 3 bases, with 5 bases between. This CDR3 reads CASSYIYTGELFF. The CDR3 bases are TGTGCCAGCAGTTATATATACACCGGGGAGCTGTTTTTT.

This clone occurred once. This sequence joins TRBV27 and TRBJ1-1; weak D call: TRBD1 (5 bases). Trimming stripped 5 bases from V and 0 bases from J, with 10 bases between. Germline CDR1 and CDR2: MNHEY and SMNVEV (reference sequence). The CDR3 has 14 residues. For the CDR3, the DNA is TGTGCCAGCAGTGGGGGACGGATGAACACTGAAGCTTTCTTT. The encoded protein is CASSGGRMNTEAFF.

The CDR3 protein is CASRRGQTTDTQYF. The CDR3 DNA is TGCGCCAGCAGAAGAGGGCAGACCACAGATACGCAGTATTTT. This sequence joins TRBV5-1 and TRBJ2-3, with D possibly being TRBD2 (5 bases). V was trimmed by 5 bases and J by 2 bases, leaving 12 bases between them. Germline CDR1 reads SGHRS; CDR2 reads YFSETQ. The CDR3 is made up of 14 amino acids. Combining the CDR3 with reference TRBV5-1 and TRBJ2-3 gives the whole variable domain KAGVTQTPRYLIKTRGQQVTLSCSPISGHRSVSWYQQTPGQGLQFLFEYFSETQRNKGNFPGRFSGRQFSNSRSEMNVSTLELGDSALYLCASRRGQTTDTQYFGPGTRLTVL.